The clone carrying this TCR beta chain was seen many times. Its antigen is undetermined. The CDR3 has 11 residues. Germline V lookup: CDR1 DFQATT, CDR2 SNEGSKA (reference sequence). Trimming removed 4 bases from V and 5 bases from J, with 8 bases in between. TCR beta CDR3 sequences were amplified from RNA transcripts. The HTBI primer set served for first-round RT-PCR of the TCR CDR3. TCRdb passed the multiplex PCR reads through MiXCR, listing each CDR3 protein once. The sample consists of over 650,000 distinct CDR3 sequences, 16% of them appearing once. Each 10 ml fresh peripheral blood draw supplied the PBMCs. The data originate from a study of T cells in Graves' hyperthyroidism and ophthalmopathy. Study information: It was at initial diagnosis, before any treatment, that peripheral blood was collected.

Study-wide findings and caveats: Most thyroid clonotypes that were expanded above 0.001 also turned up in blood.

Specimen: blood. This sequence was found in a man between 18 and 35 years old with Graves' hyperthyroidism. The chain is built from TRBV20-1 and TRBJ1-2; D ambiguous. CDR3 residues: CSANYMYGYTF. Written as DNA, the CDR3 is TGCAGTGCTAACTATATGTATGGCTACACCTTC.